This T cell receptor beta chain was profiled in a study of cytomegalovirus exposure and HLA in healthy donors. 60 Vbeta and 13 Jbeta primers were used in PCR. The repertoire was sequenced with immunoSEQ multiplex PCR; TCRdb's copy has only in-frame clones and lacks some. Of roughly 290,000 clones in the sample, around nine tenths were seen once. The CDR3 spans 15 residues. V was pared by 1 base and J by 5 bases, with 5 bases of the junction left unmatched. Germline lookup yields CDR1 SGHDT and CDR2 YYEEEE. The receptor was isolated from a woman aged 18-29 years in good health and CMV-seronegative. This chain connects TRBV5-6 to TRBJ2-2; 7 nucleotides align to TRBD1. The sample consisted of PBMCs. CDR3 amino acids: CASSLRGRGTGELFF. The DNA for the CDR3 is TGTGCCAGCAGCTTGAGGGGGCGCGGTACCGGGGAGCTGTTTTTT.